These 2 T cell receptor beta chains came from one sample sequenced in a study of blood T cell repertoires in COVID-19. Repertoires were generated with immunoSEQ multiplex PCR, while TCRdb's copy carries only in-frame clones and drops some. The sample lists 340,000 or so clones, roughly 91% occurring once. Source material: peripheral blood. These receptor sequences come from a man aged 50-59 years with active or convalescent COVID-19.

This chain's CDR3 is CASSYGQGQLPGNQPQHF. The CDR3 DNA follows: TGTGCCAGCAGTTACGGGCAGGGTCAGCTTCCGGGCAATCAGCCCCAGCATTTT. The chain has TRBV6-2 or TRBV6-3 and TRBJ1-5, with D perhaps TRBD1 (5 bases). The CDR3 spans 18 residues. Trimming removed 2 bases at V and 2 bases at J, with 19 bases between. Germline CDR1 is MNHEY and CDR2 is SVGEGT.

J is TRBJ1-2 and V is TRBV4-3; D might be TRBD1 (5 bases). Deletions cut 1 base from V and 4 bases from J, with 10 bases between. Per the germline V gene, CDR1 is LGHNA and CDR2 is YSLEER. The CDR3 spans 14 residues. For the CDR3, the DNA is TGCGCCAGCAGCCAAGGACCCCAGGGCTATGGCTACACCTTC. It codes for CASSQGPQGYGYTF.